This is a list of T cell receptor beta chains from one sample in a study of long-term antiretroviral therapy in people with HIV. Data came from immunoSEQ multiplex PCR; TCRdb stores just in-frame clones and leaves some out. The table includes around 21,000 clones, 90% detected once. Specimen: unsorted PBMCs, collected about 4.5 years before starting antiretroviral therapy. The receptor source for this set is a young woman with HIV. The CDR3 runs from the conserved cysteine through the conserved F or W.

V: TRBV6-1; CDR3: CASSENGYTF
V: TRBV5-4; CDR3: CASGTGGSTNEKLFF
V: TRBV7-3; CDR3: CASSLTPDGNTGELFF
V: TRBV19; CDR3: CASSTGQGPNSPLHF
V: TRBV7-9; CDR3: CASSLAVDSATNEKLFF
V: TRBV11-2; CDR3: CASSFSLNTEAFF
V: TRBV19; CDR3: CASSNPGGPSNTDTQYF
V: TRBV7-2; CDR3: CASSLGGGDQPQHF
V: TRBV7-9; CDR3: CASSLAGGRYGYTF
V: TRBV5-1; CDR3: CASSPGTGSTNEKLFF
V: TRBV30; CDR3: CAWRGYGTEAFF
V: TRBV6-1; CDR3: CASSETGGGNTIYF
V: TRBV5-1; CDR3: CASSLGTSGGARPGTDTQYF
V: TRBV14; CDR3: CASRSGTSGGLWKAGELFF
V: TRBV5-4; CDR3: CASSFGQMNTEAFF
V: TRBV19; CDR3: CASSMVRGVRTEAFF
V: TRBV19; CDR3: CASSIDGQDNTEAFF
V: TRBV30; CDR3: CAWSWGRGEAFF
V: TRBV18; CDR3: CASSPNGPPDTQYF
V: TRBV2; CDR3: CASGDKNYGYTF
V: TRBV7-9; CDR3: CASSLPRGPGGESYTF
V: TRBV30; CDR3: CAWRALRQGYPGAFF
V: TRBV12-5; CDR3: CASGLAIASRHYGYTF
V: TRBV9; CDR3: CASTALDSVFLDYGYTF
V: TRBV4-3; CDR3: CASSQDLAGGLLADTQYF
V: TRBV5-4; CDR3: CASSIRTGADTQYF
V: TRBV15; CDR3: CATSRGGRTTNEKLFF
V: TRBV6-5; CDR3: CASSFGSSGNTIYF
V: TRBV6-5; CDR3: CASSLYSGQETQYF
V: TRBV4-1; CDR3: CASSQVRDYTDTQYF
V: TRBV7-2; CDR3: CASRGDGATEAFF
V: TRBV7-2; CDR3: CASSLAPSNGNTIYF
V: TRBV6-5; CDR3: CASSYRTGSAGELFF
V: TRBV30; CDR3: CAWSRGGINEKLFF
V: TRBV5-5; CDR3: CASSPETGYGYTF
V: TRBV14; CDR3: CASSLKSGYGYEQYF
V: TRBV5-1; CDR3: CASSLGGQTSNQPQHF
V: TRBV7-9; CDR3: CASSSATIYF
V: TRBV29-1; CDR3: CSVTGLGGQPQHF
V: TRBV7-2; CDR3: CASSLERGGNTIYF
V: TRBV6-1; CDR3: CASIPDRNQPQHF
V: TRBV9; CDR3: CASSASLDSGWGYTF
V: TRBV18; CDR3: CASSLTGGTNEKLFF
V: TRBV30; CDR3: CAWGTGVQETQYF
V: TRBV14; CDR3: CASSQYTNTEAFF
V: TRBV9; CDR3: CASSVADAGNTIYF
V: TRBV7-9; CDR3: CASSLDGTGGDEQYF
V: TRBV6-6; CDR3: CASSTYGATYGYTF
V: TRBV7-9; CDR3: CASSLGPTRPQHF
V: TRBV6-5; CDR3: CASSYRLGNSPLHF
V: TRBV27; CDR3: CASSLSPRQGLHILNYGYTF
V: TRBV11-3; CDR3: CASSWGRSYEQYF
V: TRBV10-3; CDR3: CAISRQGPSNQPQHF
V: TRBV10-3; CDR3: CAISERQLNTGELFF
V: TRBV6-6; CDR3: CASSFTGGHSNQPQHF